These 30 T cell receptor beta chains were all obtained from the same sample, sequenced in a study of T cell clonotyping in hematopoietic cell transplantation (dated by TCRdb to the early 2020s). The sample's time point label, decoded: 30 days after allo-HCT. The library was obtained by the immunoSEQ multiplex PCR assay. As stored in TCRdb, this immuneACCESS dataset retains in-frame rearrangements with V and J assigned. A fraction of the clones does not appear; measured against another copy, unresolved V genes explain less than half of the discrepancy, and the remainder lacks a known reason. The sample table records around 16,000 clones; around 66% of these occur just once. The top ten hold approximately 12% of the sample. This sample comprised PBMCs, obtained 30 days after allogeneic stem cell transplant. The receptor source for this set is a male patient between 45 and 60 years old who had an allogeneic stem cell transplant from an unrelated donor, so T cells may come from the graft donor. Some clones in this sample may be carry-over from other donors' samples.

J is TRBJ1-6 and V is TRBV25-1, with D tentatively TRBD1 (5 bases). Germline values: CDR1 MGHDK, CDR2 SYGVNS. This CDR3 contains 17 residues. The germline V and J ends were trimmed by 0 bases and 5 bases, with 14 bases remaining between them. This chain's CDR3 is CASSEYFWGKDNSPLHF. The CDR3 bases are TGTGCCAGCAGTGAATATTTTTGGGGGAAGGATAATTCACCCCTCCACTTT.

The CDR3 sequence is CASSEAGAFYNSPLHF. The DNA of the CDR3 is TGTGCCAGCAGTGAGGCAGGGGCCTTCTATAATTCACCCCTCCACTTT. The V and J genes are TRBV6-1 and TRBJ1-6; the D gene is possibly TRBD1 (6 bases). Between the trimmed V and J ends, which lost 3 bases and 3 bases, there was a span of 12 bases. CDR1 and CDR2 from the germline V gene are MNHNS and SASEGT. This CDR3 is 16 amino acids long.

This clone came up a few times. The gene calls are TRBV10-3 and TRBJ2-2, with D uncertain. Trimming took off 2 bases at V and 2 bases at J, with 6 bases between the two ends. The germline CDR1 and CDR2 sequences are ENHRY and SYGVKD. This CDR3 comprises 14 residues. The CDR3 DNA reads TGTGCCATCAGTGAGCTCCCAAACACCGGGGAGCTGTTTTTT. Residues: CAISELPNTGELFF.

This clone has a handful of counts. V and J are TRBV30 and TRBJ1-1; D unresolved. This CDR3 has 12 residues. Germline V gene sequence: CDR1 GTSNPN, CDR2 SVGIG (reference sequence). The V and J ends lost 4 bases and 3 bases respectively, with 9 bases between them. The CDR3 region has the DNA TGTGCCTGGAAAACTGACTACACTGAAGCTTTCTTT. This sequence encodes CAWKTDYTEAFF. The full variable domain, rest sourced from reference TRBV30 and TRBJ1-1, is SQTIHQWPATLVQPVGSPLSLECTVEGTSNPNLYWYRQAAGRGLQLLFYSVGIGQISSEVPQNLSASRPQDRQFILSSKKLLLSDSGFYLCAWKTDYTEAFFGQGTRLTVV.

The V and J genes are TRBV5-1 and TRBJ1-6; D unresolved. V lost 6 bases, J lost 12 bases, and 10 bases lay in between. Per the germline V gene, CDR1 is SGHRS and CDR2 is YFSETQ. The CDR3 loop spans 11 amino acids. CDR3 sequence: CASNGGGPLHF. In DNA form, the CDR3 reads TGCGCCAGCAACGGCGGTGGACCCCTCCACTTT.

The V and J genes are TRBV28 and TRBJ1-2, with a weak D call TRBD1 (5 bases). Germline CDR1 reads MDHEN; CDR2 reads SYDVKM. CDR3 length equals 12 residues. The V gene lost 3 bases and the J gene lost 8 bases, with 10 bases spanning the gap. In DNA form, the CDR3 reads TGTGCCAGCAGTTTTATACAGGCGGGCTACACCTTC. It specifies CASSFIQAGYTF.

For the CDR3, the DNA is TGTGCCAGCAGCCCCCCTTCCTCCTACGAGCAGTACTTC. Protein product: CASSPPSSYEQYF. This chain connects TRBV9 to TRBJ2-7; D is uncertain. The CDR3 has 13 residues. Germline assignment: CDR1 SGDLS and CDR2 YYNGEE. Trimming stripped 4 bases from V and 0 bases from J, with 8 bases between.

This clone was counted a few times. The rearrangement uses TRBV4-1 and TRBJ1-3; no reliable D call. Germline CDR1 and CDR2: MGHRA and YSYEKL. The CDR3 totals 14 residues. V lost 1 base, J lost 1 base, and 5 bases lay in between. Written as DNA, the CDR3 is TGCGCCAGCAGCCAAGGGTTTTCTGGAAACACCATATATTTT. Residues: CASSQGFSGNTIYF.

V and J are TRBV30 and TRBJ2-3; TRBD2 matches 7 bases. CDR3 length equals 17 residues. CDR1 and CDR2 from the germline V gene are GTSNPN and SVGIG (reference sequence). Trimming at V came to 1 base and at J to 2 bases, leaving 12 bases not matched to a gene. The CDR3 is CAWSAPVEAGYTDTQYF. CDR3 bases: TGTGCCTGGAGTGCCCCCGTCGAAGCGGGGTACACAGATACGCAGTATTTT.

V and J are TRBV7-9 and TRBJ2-1; no definite D call. Germline assignment: CDR1 SEHNR and CDR2 FQNEAQ (reference sequence). This CDR3 contains 12 residues. V dropped 10 bases and J dropped 5 bases, with 12 bases sitting between them. CDR3 in amino acids: CAILKPDNEQFF. The CDR3 DNA reads TGTGCCATCCTTAAGCCGGACAATGAGCAGTTCTTC.

The chain's CDR3 is CAWSSRGRVQPQHF. Written as DNA, the CDR3 is TGTGCCTGGAGTTCCAGGGGAAGGGTCCAGCCCCAGCATTTT. The chain carries TRBV30 and TRBJ1-5; maybe TRBD1 (6 bases). CDR3 length equals 14 residues. V lost 2 bases, J lost 7 bases, and 15 bases lay in between. Germline values: CDR1 GTSNPN, CDR2 SVGIG (reference sequence). The variable domain in full, with the rest retrieved from reference TRBV30 and TRBJ1-5, is SQTIHQWPATLVQPVGSPLSLECTVEGTSNPNLYWYRQAAGRGLQLLFYSVGIGQISSEVPQNLSASRPQDRQFILSSKKLLLSDSGFYLCAWSSRGRVQPQHFGDGTRLSIL.

The chain couples TRBV7-3 to TRBJ1-5; 7 nucleotides match TRBD1. The V and J ends lost 3 bases and 5 bases, in that order; junction bases with no gene match: 4. The CDR3 is made up of 14 amino acids. Germline assignment: CDR1 SGHTA and CDR2 FQGTGA. Written as DNA, the CDR3 is TGTGCCAGCAGCTTTCAGGGGGATGATCAGCCCCAGCATTTT. Its protein is CASSFQGDDQPQHF.

The V call is TRBV19, the J call TRBJ1-5, with D possibly matching TRBD1 (6 bases). Germline CDR1 and CDR2: LNHDA and SQIVND (reference sequence). Trimming took off 6 bases at V and 6 bases at J, with 12 bases between the two ends. This CDR3 comprises 13 residues. CDR3 DNA sequence: TGTGCCAGTAGCCAGCAGGGGACTCAGCCCCAGCATTTT. Translating it yields CASSQQGTQPQHF.

This clone was detected a few times. The chain recombines TRBV30 with TRBJ2-7, with 7 positions matching TRBD1. Per the germline V gene, CDR1 is GTSNPN and CDR2 is SVGIG (reference sequence). V was pared by 1 base and J by 6 bases, with 6 bases of the junction left unmatched. The CDR3 runs to 13 residues. The CDR3 DNA is TGTGCCTGGAGTGCCCACACAGGGGCCGAGCAGTACTTC. Its translation is CAWSAHTGAEQYF.

The chain links TRBV27 to TRBJ1-5; a possible D gene is TRBD1 (5 bases). V was cut by 2 bases and J by 0 bases, with 8 bases left in between. Per germline, CDR1 MNHEY and CDR2 SMNVEV (reference sequence). The CDR3 is 15 amino acids. The CDR3 DNA follows: TGTGCCAGCAGTTTAACGGGGGATAGCAATCAGCCCCAGCATTTT. It is translated as CASSLTGDSNQPQHF.

In its sample, this clone is medium-sized. The rearrangement joins TRBV6-6 to TRBJ2-3; the D gene is possibly TRBD2 (5 bases). Germline CDR1 and CDR2: MNHNY and SVGAGI (reference sequence). The length of the CDR3 is 14 residues. V shed 3 bases and J shed 1 base, with 8 bases lying between them. CDR3 protein: CASSYLEGTDTQYF. The DNA for the CDR3 is TGTGCCAGCAGTTATCTGGAGGGCACAGATACGCAGTATTTT.

The chain carries TRBV5-6 and TRBJ2-3; weak D call: TRBD2 (6 bases). In germline, CDR1 is SGHDT, CDR2 YYEEEE. V shed 0 bases and J shed 2 bases, with 10 bases lying between them. The CDR3 covers 15 residues. The CDR3 DNA reads TGTGCCAGCAGCTTGGTAGCGGCCCACACAGATACGCAGTATTTT. Translation gives CASSLVAAHTDTQYF.

This clone was recorded a few times. The gene calls are TRBV29-1 and TRBJ1-2; D is undetermined. Germline-derived CDR1 and CDR2 are SQVTM and ANQGSEA. The CDR3 extends over 12 amino acids. V lost 6 bases to trimming and J lost 4 bases, with 12 bases between them. CDR3 DNA: TGCAGCGTCGGTTCGCCCTTCTATGGCTACACCTTC. It encodes CSVGSPFYGYTF.

The chain links TRBV7-8 to TRBJ1-5; no firm D call. V gave up 1 base and J gave up 3 bases, with 10 bases separating them. Germline V gives CDR1 SGHVS, CDR2 FQNEAQ. The CDR3 contains 15 residues. CDR3 DNA: TGTGCCAGCAGCTTAGGTTCCAGTTTCAATCAGCCCCAGCATTTT. Its protein product is CASSLGSSFNQPQHF.

This clone was seen a few times. The chain combines TRBV30 with TRBJ1-5, with D perhaps matching TRBD1 (5 bases). Trimming removed 5 bases from V and 3 bases from J, with 14 bases in between. The CDR3 runs 14 residues. Germline V gene sequence: CDR1 GTSNPN, CDR2 SVGIG (reference sequence). CDR3 protein: CAWARGGTNQPQHF. CDR3 DNA: TGTGCCTGGGCCCGGGGAGGGACCAATCAGCCCCAGCATTTT.

V is TRBV27 and J is TRBJ1-1; D unclear. The CDR3 runs to 16 residues. The V end lost 2 bases, the J end lost 1 base, and 14 bases lay between the germline ends. The germline gives CDR1 MNHEY, CDR2 SMNVEV (reference sequence). CDR3 loop: CASSLTVTTPNTEAFF. Written as DNA, the CDR3 is TGTGCCAGCAGTTTAACGGTGACCACCCCGAACACTGAAGCTTTCTTT.

This chain uses TRBV4-1 with TRBJ1-2; 7 bases line up with TRBD1. This CDR3 region has 16 residues. The V segment lost 1 base and the J segment 4 bases; nucleotides outside the gene matches: 9. The germline V gene has CDR1 MGHRA and CDR2 YSYEKL. The CDR3 DNA is TGCGCCAGCAGCCAAGGACAGGGACCAACTAGCTATGGCTACACCTTC. It translates to CASSQGQGPTSYGYTF.

The chain joins TRBV30 to TRBJ1-1; D gene unclear. The CDR3 is 13 residues long. Germline values: CDR1 GTSNPN, CDR2 SVGIG (reference sequence). The V end lost 0 bases, the J end lost 2 bases, and 7 bases lay between the germline ends. The CDR3 region is CAWSVQINTEAFF. The CDR3 region has the DNA TGTGCCTGGAGTGTACAGATAAACACTGAAGCTTTCTTT.

CDR3 sequence (DNA): TGTGCCAGCAGCCAAGAAGATGGGACAGATGGCTACACCTTC. It is translated as CASSQEDGTDGYTF. The chain uses TRBV4-2 and TRBJ1-2, with 7 positions matching TRBD1. Unmatched junction bases numbered 4, after V lost 0 bases and J lost 6 bases. The CDR3 is made up of 14 amino acids. The germline gives CDR1 LGHNA, CDR2 YNFKEQ.

The chain has TRBV29-1 and TRBJ2-7, with D hard to call. The CDR3 extends over 11 amino acids. CDR1 is SQVTM, CDR2 ANQGSEA, per germline. The V end lost 1 base, the J end lost 7 bases, and 8 bases lay between the germline ends. The CDR3 DNA reads TGCAGCGTTGAAGCCACGAGGGAGCAGTACTTC. Its translation is CSVEATREQYF.

This clone was seen more than once but under ten times. The V call is TRBV2, the J call TRBJ2-5, with D uncertain. CDR3 length equals 12 residues. Trimming removed 8 bases from V and 5 bases from J, with 12 bases in between. Germline V CDR1 and CDR2: SNHLY, FYNNEI. The CDR3 sequence: CASEQAGETQYF. The CDR3 DNA reads as TGTGCCAGCGAGCAGGCCGGGGAGACCCAGTACTTC.

The genes are TRBV2 and TRBJ1-2, with D uncertain. V was cut by 2 bases and J by 5 bases, with 9 bases left in between. The germline CDR1 and CDR2 sequences are SNHLY and FYNNEI. This CDR3 has 13 amino acids. The CDR3 nucleotides are TGTGCCAGCAGTGAATTGGAGGGTTATGGCTACACCTTC. Translating it yields CASSELEGYGYTF.

The chain joins TRBV7-2 to TRBJ2-7; weak D call: TRBD1 (5 bases). Germline V gene data show CDR1 as SGHTA and CDR2 as FQGNSA. The CDR3 is 14 residues long. V shed 1 base and J shed 5 bases, with 12 bases lying between them. CDR3 coding DNA: TGTGCCAGCAGCTTAGGCCAGGGCGGACACGAGCAGTACTTC. Protein product: CASSLGQGGHEQYF. The full variable domain, with the rest looked up from reference TRBV7-2 and TRBJ2-7, is GAGVSQSPSNKVTEKGKDVELRCDPISGHTALYWYRQSLGQGLEFLIYFQGNSAPDKSGLPSDRFSAERTGGSVSTLTIQRTQQEDSAVYLCASSLGQGGHEQYFGPGTRLTVT.

This clone has only one observation. The V and J genes are TRBV7-8 and TRBJ1-2, with D perhaps matching TRBD1 (6 bases). Germline CDR1 reads SGHVS; CDR2 reads FQNEAQ. CDR3 length: 14 amino acids. V lost 4 bases and J lost 4, with 13 bases in between. The CDR3 sequence: CASSSIGGLYGYTF. The CDR3 DNA sequence: TGTGCCAGCAGCTCCATAGGGGGACTCTATGGCTACACCTTC. The entire variable domain, with the rest obtained from reference TRBV7-8 and TRBJ1-2, is as follows: GAGVSQSPRYKVAKRGQDVALRCDPISGHVSLFWYQQALGQGPEFLTYFQNEAQLDKSGLPSDRFFAERPEGSVSTLKIQRTQQEDSAVYLCASSSIGGLYGYTFGSGTRLTVV.

The chain uses TRBV19 and TRBJ2-5; D might be TRBD1 (6 bases). This CDR3 spans 14 amino acids. In germline, CDR1 is LNHDA, CDR2 SQIVND (reference sequence). Trimming stripped 4 bases from V and 2 bases from J, with 11 bases between. CDR3 sequence (DNA): TGTGCCAGTAGTACGGGGACACTACAAGAGACCCAGTACTTC. It encodes CASSTGTLQETQYF.